A selection of T cell receptor beta chains follows, all from one sample in a study of T cell repertoires in cytomegalovirus infection. TCRdb re-called the reads with MiXCR, one entry per CDR3 protein. The repertoire consists of 200,000 to 250,000 distinct CDR3 sequences, with around 6.2% occurring once and the leading ten covering roughly 6.5%. Sequenced input: PBMCs. The source is a human donor in good health (CMV status not recorded). Some clones in this sample may be carry-over from other donors' samples. Each CDR3 is given with its conserved first and last residue. D genes are given only for firm matches. Clone sizes are given selectively: once, few, many, or a class where the clone is expanded.

j_call,v_call,d_call,clone_size,cdr3_nt,cdr3_aa
TRBJ1-1,TRBV10-3,.,many,TGTGCCATCAGTGAGGGGGGGCTAACGGACACTGAAGCTTTCTTT,CAISEGGLTDTEAFF
TRBJ2-2,TRBV28,TRBD2,few,TGTGCCAGCAGGGATGGACTAGCGGGGAACACCGGGGAGCTGTTTTTT,CASRDGLAGNTGELFF
TRBJ2-2,TRBV20-1,.,few,TGCAGTGCTAGAGAAAGGGGGAATTCGAACACCGGGGAGCTGTTTTTT,CSARERGNSNTGELFF
TRBJ2-3,TRBV12-3/TRBV12-4,.,many,TGTGCCAGCAGTTTCCCCTCCGGGCGGGATCGCACAGATACGCAGTATTTT,CASSFPSGRDRTDTQYF
TRBJ2-5,TRBV7-2,.,many,TGTGCCAGCACCCGAGATGGGGGCTTAGAGACCCAGTACTTC,CASTRDGGLETQYF
TRBJ2-2,TRBV18,TRBD1,many,TGTGCCAGCTCACCTTCAGGGGGACAGAACACCGGGGAGCTGTTTTTT,CASSPSGGQNTGELFF
TRBJ1-2,TRBV7-2,TRBD1,many,TGTGCCAGCAGCTCGAATCGGGACAGGCGAACTAACTATGGCTACACCTTC,CASSSNRDRRTNYGYTF
TRBJ1-2,TRBV7-2,TRBD1,many,TGTGCCAGCAGCCTTGGACAGGTCTATGGCTACACCTTC,CASSLGQVYGYTF
TRBJ1-1,TRBV7-8,.,many,TGTGCCAGCAGCTTAGGAATGAGGGAGGCCACTGAAGCTTTCTTT,CASSLGMREATEAFF
TRBJ1-3,TRBV5-1,.,many,TGCGCCAGCAGCTGGGGACAAGACTCTGGAAACACCATATATTTT,CASSWGQDSGNTIYF
TRBJ2-1,TRBV6-2/TRBV6-3,.,many,TGTGCCAGCAGTCCCGTAGCCAATGAGCAGTTCTTC,CASSPVANEQFF
TRBJ1-1,TRBV29-1,.,few,TGCAGCGTTGAGGCTGGGGAAGCTTTCTTT,CSVEAGEAFF
TRBJ2-5,TRBV5-6,TRBD2,many,TGTGCCAGCAGGCTGGGACTAGCGGGAGAGACCCAGTACTTC,CASRLGLAGETQYF
TRBJ2-3,TRBV30,.,once,TGTGCCTGGAACCTAGCAGATACGCAGTATTTT,CAWNLADTQYF
TRBJ2-1,TRBV5-1,.,many,TGCGCCAGCAGCTTGATGAGACGTCGGAATGAGCAGTTCTTC,CASSLMRRRNEQFF
TRBJ2-1,TRBV27,TRBD1,many,TGTGCCAGCAGTCGACAGGGCGTCTACAATGAGCAGTTCTTC,CASSRQGVYNEQFF
TRBJ1-2,TRBV20-1,TRBD1,many,TGCAGTGCTAGAGAGGGAGACAGGGTTGGCTACACCTTC,CSAREGDRVGYTF
TRBJ2-1,TRBV19,.,.,TGTGCCAGTAGTATAGGCGACAGGCCCCCTTACAATGAGCAGTTCTTC,CASSIGDRPPYNEQFF
TRBJ2-3,TRBV20-1,.,many,TGCAGTGCTGGCCCAGCAGGGCCCTCCGGCACAGATACGCAGTATTTT,CSAGPAGPSGTDTQYF
TRBJ1-2,TRBV20-1,.,many,TGCAGTGCTAGAGTGGAGGGCGCCGTCTATGGCTACACCTTC,CSARVEGAVYGYTF
TRBJ2-2,TRBV2,.,.,TGTGCCAGCAGTGAATTCGGGGCCTCGAGCGGGGAGCTGTTTTTT,CASSEFGASSGELFF
TRBJ1-5,TRBV28,TRBD1,many,TGTGCCAGCAGTTTAACCGGGACAGGGGGGCAGCCCCAGCATTTT,CASSLTGTGGQPQHF
TRBJ2-1,TRBV29-1,TRBD2,.,TGCAGCGCTGGACTAGCAGAACTGGCTTACAATGAGCAGTTCTTC,CSAGLAELAYNEQFF
TRBJ1-5,TRBV4-2,.,many,TGTGCCAGCAGCCAGAGGGGGGAAAATAGCAATCAGCCCCAGCATTTT,CASSQRGENSNQPQHF
TRBJ1-1,TRBV15,TRBD1,many,TGTGCCACCCGCAGGGGGCTGGGGAACACTGAAGCTTTCTTT,CATRRGLGNTEAFF
TRBJ2-7,TRBV5-1,.,many,TGCGCCAGCAGCTTGGGGGACACCACCTACGAGCAGTACTTC,CASSLGDTTYEQYF
TRBJ2-1,TRBV6-2/TRBV6-3,TRBD2,many,TGTGCCAGCAGTTACGGGACTAGCGGGGTCCTAGAGCAGTTCTTC,CASSYGTSGVLEQFF
TRBJ1-1,TRBV7-9,.,many,TGTGCCAGCAGCTTAGCGAGGGCGACGGATGAAGCTTTCTTT,CASSLARATDEAFF
TRBJ1-1,TRBV5-4,TRBD1,.,TGTGCCAGCAGCGGGGGGACAGGACCCAACACTGAAGCTTTCTTT,CASSGGTGPNTEAFF
TRBJ2-1,TRBV4-1,TRBD1,many,TGCGCCAGTGGGACAGACCTCTTTGGTGAGCAGTTCTTC,CASGTDLFGEQFF
TRBJ1-5,TRBV7-2,TRBD1,many,TGTGCCAGCAGCATACAGGGGGGAGAGGTTCAGCCCCAGCATTTT,CASSIQGGEVQPQHF
TRBJ2-6,TRBV7-7,.,many,TGTGCTAGCAGCCCCCCGGGAACCCCTGGGGCCAACGTCCTGACTTTC,CASSPPGTPGANVLTF
TRBJ2-1,TRBV7-8,.,many,TGTGCCAGCAGCTTAGGGCTAGGAGGAGTCTATGAGCAGTTCTTC,CASSLGLGGVYEQFF
TRBJ2-1,TRBV29-1,.,many,TGCAGCGTTAGGCGTCCGGGGGAGAAAGACGGTGTGCAGTTCTTC,CSVRRPGEKDGVQFF
TRBJ2-5,TRBV19,.,.,TGTGCCAGTAGTATGAGGGGCGGCCAAGAGACCCAGTACTTC,CASSMRGGQETQYF
TRBJ1-5,TRBV6-2/TRBV6-3,TRBD1,many,TGTGCCAGCAGTTACTCGATCAGGACAGGGCAGCGTCAGCCCCAGCATTTT,CASSYSIRTGQRQPQHF
TRBJ2-7,TRBV12-3/TRBV12-4,TRBD2,many,TGTGCCAGCAGCAGACTAGCGGGGAACGAGCAGTACTTC,CASSRLAGNEQYF
TRBJ2-3,TRBV20-1,TRBD2,many,TGCAGTGCTAGTACACTAGCGGGGGGCACAGATACGCAGTATTTT,CSASTLAGGTDTQYF
TRBJ1-5,TRBV19,TRBD1,many,TGTGCCAGTAGCCTCGGGACAGGGAGGGCCAATCAGCCCCAGCATTTT,CASSLGTGRANQPQHF
TRBJ2-1,TRBV30,.,many,TGTGCCTGGTCTTGGGACGGGGATTCCTACAATGAGCAGTTCTTC,CAWSWDGDSYNEQFF
TRBJ2-7,TRBV6-2/TRBV6-3,.,many,TGTGCCAGCACTTTTCTACAGAGGCAGTACTTC,CASTFLQRQYF
TRBJ2-2,TRBV6-2/TRBV6-3,.,many,TGTGCCAGCAGTGGGGACGGTTACACCGGGGAGCTGTTTTTT,CASSGDGYTGELFF
TRBJ1-1,TRBV5-1,TRBD1,many,TGCGCCAGCAGCCCCGGAGGAACAGGGGTAGCTGAAGCTTTCTTT,CASSPGGTGVAEAFF
TRBJ2-1,TRBV28,TRBD1,many,TGTGCCAGCATCGACAGGGGGTCGTCCTACAATGAGCAGTTCTTC,CASIDRGSSYNEQFF
TRBJ2-3,TRBV6-4,TRBD1,many,TGTGCCAGCAGTGACCAGACAGGGAGTACGCAGTATTTT,CASSDQTGSTQYF
TRBJ2-5,TRBV6-2/TRBV6-3,.,many,TGTGCCAGCATGTACCACCGGGACGTCCTCCAAGAGACCCAGTACTTC,CASMYHRDVLQETQYF
TRBJ1-5,TRBV29-1,.,many,TGCAGCGCTAGCGGTGGGGTCCCTCCGAAGCCCCAGCATTTT,CSASGGVPPKPQHF
TRBJ2-1,TRBV28,.,many,TGTGCCAGCAGTTTATTGGGGGATTCTCTTTACAATGAGCAGTTCTTC,CASSLLGDSLYNEQFF
TRBJ1-6,TRBV12-3/TRBV12-4,.,many,TGTGCCAGCAGTTTTGGGGTATTGTATTCACCCCTCCACTTT,CASSFGVLYSPLHF
TRBJ2-1,TRBV7-2,.,many,TGTGCCAGCAGCTTAGACAGAAATGAGCAGTTCTTC,CASSLDRNEQFF
TRBJ2-6,TRBV7-8,.,many,TGTGCCAGCGGTAAAACAGGGCAGAGCTCTGGGGCCAACGTCCTGACTTTC,CASGKTGQSSGANVLTF
TRBJ1-5,TRBV20-1,TRBD1,many,TGCAGTGCTAATGACAGGGGAGATAGCAATCAGCCCCAGCATTTT,CSANDRGDSNQPQHF
TRBJ2-1,TRBV5-6,TRBD2,many,TGTGCCAGCAGCTTGGATGGTAGCGGGGGAAGAAATGAGCAGTTCTTC,CASSLDGSGGRNEQFF
TRBJ1-1,TRBV6-2/TRBV6-3,TRBD1,many,TGTGCCAGCACGTTAATTTCGGCGGGACAGGCCAACACTGAAGCTTTCTTT,CASTLISAGQANTEAFF